These 3 T cell receptor beta chains were sequenced from one sample in a study of cytomegalovirus exposure and HLA in healthy donors. Primers included in the PCR were 60 Vbeta and 13 Jbeta primers. The assay was immunoSEQ multiplex PCR, and TCRdb's table has in-frame clones only and misses some. The sample has about 120,000 clones, roughly 80% seen once. Sample: PBMCs. These receptors came from a female donor in good health and CMV-seropositive.

V is TRBV15 and J is TRBJ1-1; TRBD1 might be the D (5 bases). Germline CDR1 and CDR2: LNHNV and YYDKDF (reference sequence). The V end was cut by 5 bases, the J end by 2 bases, with 18 bases between. The CDR3 consists of 16 residues. As DNA, the CDR3 is TGTGCCACCAGCCGAGTTAGTTGGGGACTTAACACTGAAGCTTTCTTT. Translation: CATSRVSWGLNTEAFF.

The CDR3 DNA reads as TGTGCTAGTGGTTTGGAAGGCGGTTCGCCCCTCCAGCCCCAGCATTTT. It yields the protein CASGLEGGSPLQPQHF. The rearrangement joins TRBV12-5 to TRBJ1-5; D remains unclear. The V gene's germline CDR1 is LGHNT and CDR2 FRNRAP. V was pared by 1 base and J by 7 bases, with 17 bases between. The CDR3 is 16 amino acids.

This clone was picked up one time. The chain has TRBV6-5 and TRBJ1-2; D may be TRBD1 (6 bases). Between the trimmed V and J ends, which lost 2 bases and 3 bases, there was a span of 13 bases. The CDR3 spans 15 residues. Germline assignment: CDR1 MNHEY and CDR2 SVGAGI. CDR3 residues: CASSYGGSGDYGYTF. The CDR3 bases are TGTGCCAGCAGTTACGGGGGCTCCGGGGACTATGGCTACACCTTC.